The T cell receptor beta chain described here comes from a study of blood T cell repertoires in COVID-19 (TCRdb year 2020). For the wider study: Samples from collaborators originated in the United States, Italy and Spain and spanned both the acute and convalescent phases of COVID-19. The prospective study material was composed of cDNA or gDNA derived from T cells, B-cell-depleted T cells, or PBMCs. The dataset comprised deeply sampled blood TCRbeta repertoires from subjects exposed to, actively infected with, or recovered from COVID-19. The repertoires were made available in a free public database intended to serve as a resource for research on the immune response to SARS-CoV-2. The samples were drawn from the first 160 participants of the ongoing ImmuneRACE study and from more than 1,000 subjects provided by 6 global collaborators. The sample metadata nearly always contained a de-identified subject ID, COVID-19 status, age in years and sex. Where available, HLA class I and class II types were obtained from metadata supplied by the sample provider rather than from assay-based typing.

TCRbeta CDR3 regions were amplified from genomic DNA using the immunoSEQ Assay, a bias-controlled multiplex PCR. As for the original processing: Nucleated cell counts per sample were estimated from amplification of reference gene primers within the assay. To quantify the absolute abundance of each unique TCRbeta CDR3 rearrangement, sequence reads were collapsed and filtered. For each sample, productive Simpson clonality was calculated as the square root of Simpson's diversity index across productive rearrangements. TCRdb mirrors the immuneACCESS table, restricted to in-frame sequences. Some clones are absent from its copies; in checked studies, under half trace to an unresolved V gene, and the reason for the others is unknown. The DNA gave D and trimming, while V, J and clone size come from that table. Present in this sample are 90,000 to 120,000 clones, about 88% of which were seen just once. The leading ten clones occupy roughly 2.3% of the sample.

Findings and caveats that apply to the study as a whole: Clinical and demographic metadata were provided uncurated, with the amount varying by source and participant.

This clone was detected only once. This receptor's antigen is unknown. Per-nucleotide qualities are absent, and no much larger clonotype sits a single base away. V and J are trimmed by 0 bases and 4 bases, and the gene matches miss 3 bases of the junction. CDR1 and CDR2 were assigned from the germline V gene as SGHTS and YDEGEE. The CDR3 goes from the cysteine to the phenylalanine over 15 residues. Only CDR3 DNA is held: 45 bases, read in frame from base 1. Whole blood was collected in K2EDTA tubes by collaborating institutions according to the institutions' own protocols. Collaborator samples were shipped for TCRbeta analysis as frozen whole blood, isolated PBMCs, or DNA extracted from either sample type.

This receptor was identified in a human donor in a cohort sampled during active COVID-19. Sequencing used peripheral blood. In this chain, TRBV5-8 is recombined with TRBJ1-4; TRBD1 fits 7 bases in the junction. The DNA sequence follows: TGTGCCAGCAGCTTGGGACAGGGCGTTAATGAAAAACTGTTTTTT. Its product reads: CASSLGQGVNEKLFF.